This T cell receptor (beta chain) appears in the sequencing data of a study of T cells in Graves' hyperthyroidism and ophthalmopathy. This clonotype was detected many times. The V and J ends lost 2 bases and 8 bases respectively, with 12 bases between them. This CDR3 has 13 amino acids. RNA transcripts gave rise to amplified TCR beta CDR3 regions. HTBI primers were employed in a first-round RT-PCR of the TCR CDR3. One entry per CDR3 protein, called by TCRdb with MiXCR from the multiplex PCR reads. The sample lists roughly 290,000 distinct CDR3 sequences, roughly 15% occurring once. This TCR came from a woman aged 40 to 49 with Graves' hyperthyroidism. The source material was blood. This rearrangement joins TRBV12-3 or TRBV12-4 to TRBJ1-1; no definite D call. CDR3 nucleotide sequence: TGTGCCAGCAGTTTAATTTTAGAGGCCGAAGCTTTCTTT. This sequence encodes CASSLILEAEAFF.